This TCR beta chain was recorded in a study of T cell repertoires in cytomegalovirus infection. Comment on this clonotype: Its antigen is not known.

In TCRdb, the reads were re-called with MiXCR into one record per CDR3 protein. Of roughly 990,000 distinct CDR3 sequences detected, roughly 30% appear once; the ten largest clones hold under 15%. The germline V gene has CDR1 SGDLS and CDR2 YYNGEE. Between the trimmed V and J ends, which lost 0 bases and 10 bases, there was a span of 11 bases. The CDR3 loop spans 13 amino acids. The chain carries TRBV9 and TRBJ2-1, with no clear D. The sequence came from a human donor in good health (CMV status not recorded). Some clones in this sample may be carry-over from other donors' samples. The sample here was cultured CD8+ T cells from PBMCs, taken from culture after CMV antigen stimulation. CDR3 loop: CASSVVPEREQFF. The CDR3 DNA reads TGTGCCAGCAGCGTAGTTCCGGAGAGGGAGCAGTTCTTC.